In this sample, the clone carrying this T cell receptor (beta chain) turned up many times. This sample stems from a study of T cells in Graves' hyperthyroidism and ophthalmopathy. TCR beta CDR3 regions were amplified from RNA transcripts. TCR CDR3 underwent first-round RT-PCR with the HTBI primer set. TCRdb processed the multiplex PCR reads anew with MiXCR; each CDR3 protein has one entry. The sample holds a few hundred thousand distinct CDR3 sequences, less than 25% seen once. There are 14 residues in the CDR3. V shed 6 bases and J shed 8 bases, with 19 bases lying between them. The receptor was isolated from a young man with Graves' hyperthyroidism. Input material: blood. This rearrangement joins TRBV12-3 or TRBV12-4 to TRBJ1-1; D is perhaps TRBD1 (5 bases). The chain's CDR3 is CASSRRRDGLEAFF. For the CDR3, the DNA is TGTGCCAGCAGCCGTCGGCGGGACGGCCTCGAAGCTTTCTTT.